Listed below are T cell receptor beta chains from one sample, sequenced in a study of response to subunit inactivated influenza vaccine. Each CDR3 protein is one row after TCRdb ran MiXCR on the RT-PCR reads. This repertoire shows around 500,000 distinct CDR3 sequences, approximately 11% found once; its top ten account for 10% to 15%. The sample consisted of PBMCs from blood, taken roughly 48 days after vaccination. The source is a man aged 45-65 years who received an inactivated influenza vaccine. Each CDR3 is given with its conserved first and last residue. The order of the fields is J gene, D gene, V gene, clone size, CDR3 DNA, CDR3 protein. The D gene is left open where the match is weak. Size values are once, few and many counts, or a class for expanded clones, and some rows have none.

J gene: TRBJ1-1; D gene: TRBD1; V gene: TRBV29-1; clone size: few; CDR3 DNA: TGCAGCGTTGGCCGACAGGGGGCTATCCCTGAAGCTTTCTTT; CDR3 protein: CSVGRQGAIPEAFF
J gene: TRBJ2-1; D gene: TRBD2; V gene: TRBV7-9; clone size: NA; CDR3 DNA: TGTGCCAGCAGCTTAGAAACGGGGGGGCCAACCTACGGTGAGCAGTTCTTC; CDR3 protein: CASSLETGGPTYGEQFF
J gene: TRBJ2-4; D gene: NA; V gene: TRBV2; clone size: NA; CDR3 DNA: TGTGCCAGCAGCCTGGAGGTGGGGAGAAACATTCAGTACTTC; CDR3 protein: CASSLEVGRNIQYF
J gene: TRBJ2-1; D gene: NA; V gene: TRBV12-3/TRBV12-4; clone size: few; CDR3 DNA: TGTGCCAGCAGTTTAGGGGGGATCAATGAGCAGTTCTTC; CDR3 protein: CASSLGGINEQFF
J gene: TRBJ2-1; D gene: TRBD1; V gene: TRBV11-1; clone size: many; CDR3 DNA: TGTGCCAGCAGCGGGTTAGGACAGGGTTTTGCTTTATTCGGCCCCAAGCAGTTCTTC; CDR3 protein: CASSGLGQGFALFGPKQFF
J gene: TRBJ1-1; D gene: NA; V gene: TRBV11-2; clone size: NA; CDR3 DNA: TGTGCCAGCAGCTTCAAACCGGGGGCACCTTTCTTT; CDR3 protein: CASSFKPGAPFF
J gene: TRBJ2-1; D gene: NA; V gene: TRBV29-1; clone size: many; CDR3 DNA: TGCAGCGTCCTCGTTTCGGGGGCTGGATCTGAGCAGTTCTTC; CDR3 protein: CSVLVSGAGSEQFF
J gene: TRBJ1-2; D gene: NA; V gene: TRBV4-2; clone size: NA; CDR3 DNA: TGTGCCAGCAGCCAAGATCTCGAGGGGGACTATGGCTACACCTTC; CDR3 protein: CASSQDLEGDYGYTF
J gene: TRBJ2-3; D gene: TRBD2; V gene: TRBV7-2; clone size: many; CDR3 DNA: TGTGCCAGCAGCATCGGGACTAGCGGGAGGGGGGCGCAGTATTTT; CDR3 protein: CASSIGTSGRGAQYF
J gene: TRBJ1-1; D gene: NA; V gene: TRBV7-6; clone size: NA; CDR3 DNA: TGTGCCAGCAGCCCCGGCGGGGGAGTCGGGTATTTGGCTTTCTTT; CDR3 protein: CASSPGGGVGYLAFF
J gene: TRBJ1-2; D gene: TRBD1; V gene: TRBV20-1; clone size: few; CDR3 DNA: TGCAGTGCGCCTGACTGGGACAGGGCCACCTATGGCTACACCTTC; CDR3 protein: CSAPDWDRATYGYTF
J gene: TRBJ2-7; D gene: NA; V gene: TRBV20-1; clone size: few; CDR3 DNA: TGCAGTGCCAGGGCAGGTGGGGGGCCTATCTACGAGCAGTACTTC; CDR3 protein: CSARAGGGPIYEQYF
J gene: TRBJ1-2; D gene: NA; V gene: TRBV7-2; clone size: NA; CDR3 DNA: TGTGCCAGCAGCTTAGAGGGCAGGGGTGGGGCCTATGGCTACACCTTC; CDR3 protein: CASSLEGRGGAYGYTF
J gene: TRBJ2-1; D gene: NA; V gene: TRBV5-1; clone size: NA; CDR3 DNA: TGCGCCAGCAGCTTAGGGACTCAGTCCTACAATGAGCAGTTCTTC; CDR3 protein: CASSLGTQSYNEQFF
J gene: TRBJ2-1; D gene: NA; V gene: TRBV25-1; clone size: many; CDR3 DNA: TGTGCCAGCAGTGAGACAGGAGCCTACAATGAGCAGTTCTTC; CDR3 protein: CASSETGAYNEQFF